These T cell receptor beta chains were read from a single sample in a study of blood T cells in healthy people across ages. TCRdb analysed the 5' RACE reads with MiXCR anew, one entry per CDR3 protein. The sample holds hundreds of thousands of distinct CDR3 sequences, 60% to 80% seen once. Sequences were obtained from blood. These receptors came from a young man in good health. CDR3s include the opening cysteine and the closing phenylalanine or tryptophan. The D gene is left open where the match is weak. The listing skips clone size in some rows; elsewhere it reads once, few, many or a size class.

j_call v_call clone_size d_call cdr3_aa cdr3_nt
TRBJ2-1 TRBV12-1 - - CASSSDRDPLYNEQFF TGTGCCAGCAGCTCGGACAGGGACCCCCTTTACAATGAGCAGTTCTTC
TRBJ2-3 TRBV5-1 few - CASSPGGGGSTDTQYF TGCGCCAGCAGCCCAGGGGGCGGGGGTAGCACAGATACGCAGTATTTT
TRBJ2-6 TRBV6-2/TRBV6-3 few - CASSYSKGGGHFSGANVLTF TGTGCCAGCAGTTACTCGAAGGGCGGGGGCCACTTCTCTGGGGCCAACGTCCTGACTTTC
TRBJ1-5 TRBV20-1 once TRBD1 CSASRDRENQPQHF TGCAGTGCTTCCCGGGACAGGGAGAATCAGCCCCAGCATTTT
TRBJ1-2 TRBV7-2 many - CASSAWTVSSDGYTF TGTGCCAGCAGCGCATGGACAGTTTCGTCTGATGGCTACACCTTC
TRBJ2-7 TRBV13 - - CASTGIGETYEQYF TGTGCCAGTACTGGGATCGGGGAAACCTACGAGCAGTACTTC
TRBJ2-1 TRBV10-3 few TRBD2 CAISEVTSGENEQFF TGTGCCATCAGTGAGGTGACTAGCGGGGAGAATGAGCAGTTCTTC
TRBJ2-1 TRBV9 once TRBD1 CASSPPRDRGNEQFF TGTGCCAGCAGCCCCCCGAGGGACAGGGGTAATGAGCAGTTCTTC
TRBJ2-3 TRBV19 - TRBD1 CASSTHLGTGETDTQYF TGTGCCAGTAGTACGCATCTTGGGACAGGGGAGACAGATACGCAGTATTTT
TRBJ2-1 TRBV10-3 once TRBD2 CAISDPGLAEIYNEQFF TGTGCCATCAGTGATCCCGGCCTAGCGGAAATCTACAATGAGCAGTTCTTC
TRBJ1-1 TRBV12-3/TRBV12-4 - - CASSRGEGTEAFF TGTGCCAGCAGCCGAGGGGAAGGCACTGAAGCTTTCTTT
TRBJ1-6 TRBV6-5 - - CASSYVVYNSPLHF TGTGCCAGCAGTTACGTGGTTTATAATTCACCCCTCCACTTT
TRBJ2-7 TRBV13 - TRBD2 CASSSPAGGHYEQYF TGTGCCAGCAGCTCCCCAGCGGGGGGGCACTACGAGCAGTACTTC
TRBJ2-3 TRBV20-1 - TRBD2 CSARLAGAGRGTQYF TGCAGTGCTAGGTTGGCGGGAGCGGGGCGGGGTACGCAGTATTTT
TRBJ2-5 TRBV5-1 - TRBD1 CASSLEGQGKKTQYF TGCGCCAGCAGCTTGGAGGGACAGGGGAAAAAGACCCAGTACTTC
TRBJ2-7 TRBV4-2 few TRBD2 CASSQEVQAGLSEQYF TGTGCCAGCAGCCAAGAGGTCCAAGCGGGGTTATCCGAGCAGTACTTC
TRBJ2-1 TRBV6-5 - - CASSSTGGVSYNEQFF TGTGCCAGCAGTTCCACAGGGGGGGTCTCCTACAATGAGCAGTTCTTC
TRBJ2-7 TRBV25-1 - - CASSVKDDEQYF TGTGCCAGCAGTGTAAAGGATGACGAGCAGTACTTC
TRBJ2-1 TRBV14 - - CASSQDLGGAHNEQFF TGTGCCAGCAGCCAAGATTTGGGGGGGGCCCACAATGAGCAGTTCTTC
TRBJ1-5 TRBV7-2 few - CASSLAHSWNQPQHF TGTGCCAGCAGCTTAGCGCACAGCTGGAATCAGCCCCAGCATTTT
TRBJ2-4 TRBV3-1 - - CASRKGQKNIQYF TGTGCCAGCCGAAAGGGGCAGAAAAACATTCAGTACTTC
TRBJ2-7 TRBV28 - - CASSFPGVTYEQYF TGTGCCAGCAGTTTCCCAGGGGTCACCTACGAGCAGTACTTC